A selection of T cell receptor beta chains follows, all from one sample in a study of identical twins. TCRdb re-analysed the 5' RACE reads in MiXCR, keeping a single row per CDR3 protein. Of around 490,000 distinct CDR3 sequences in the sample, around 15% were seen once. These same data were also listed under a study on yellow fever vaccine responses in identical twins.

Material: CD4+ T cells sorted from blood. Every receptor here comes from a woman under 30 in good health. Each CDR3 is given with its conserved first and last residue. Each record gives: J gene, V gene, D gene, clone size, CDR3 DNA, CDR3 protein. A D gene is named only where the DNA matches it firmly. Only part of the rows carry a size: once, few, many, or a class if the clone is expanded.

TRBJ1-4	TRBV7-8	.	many	TGTGCCAGCAGCGCCCGGGACTATAATGAAAAACTGTTTTTT	CASSARDYNEKLFF
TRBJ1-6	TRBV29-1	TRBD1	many	TGCAGCGTTCGGGTGGCACAGGGGGGGAATTCACCCCTCCACTTT	CSVRVAQGGNSPLHF
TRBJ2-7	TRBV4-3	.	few	TGCGCCAGCAGCCAAGATAGGTCCCGGGGCTACGAGCAGTACTTC	CASSQDRSRGYEQYF
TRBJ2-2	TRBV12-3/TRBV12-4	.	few	TGTGCCAGCAGTTTAGCTCAGGGGACCACCGGGGAGCTGTTTTTT	CASSLAQGTTGELFF
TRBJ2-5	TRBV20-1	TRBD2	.	TGCAGTGCTAGAGCGACTAGCGGGAGAGGAGAGACCCAGTACTTC	CSARATSGRGETQYF
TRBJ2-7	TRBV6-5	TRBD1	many	TGTGCCAGCAGTTCCGGGACAGGGGCCCACGAGCAGTACTTC	CASSSGTGAHEQYF
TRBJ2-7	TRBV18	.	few	TGTGCCAGCTCGCCAGGCCCCGCAGGGTACGAGCAGTACTTC	CASSPGPAGYEQYF
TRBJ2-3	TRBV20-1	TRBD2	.	TGCAGTGCTAGCAGGCCGGGAGGGTTGCCAGATACGCAGTATTTT	CSASRPGGLPDTQYF
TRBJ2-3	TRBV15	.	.	TGTGCCACCAGCATTTGGCGGAGGAGCACAGATACGCAGTATTTT	CATSIWRRSTDTQYF
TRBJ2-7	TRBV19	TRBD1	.	TGTGCCAGTAGTCCCTCCGGGACAGGGGGCTACGAGCAGTACTTC	CASSPSGTGGYEQYF
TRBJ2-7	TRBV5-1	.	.	TGCGCCAGCAGCTTGAATGGTCTAACCTACGAGCAGTACTTC	CASSLNGLTYEQYF
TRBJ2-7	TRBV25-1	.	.	TGTGCCAGCAGTGAATATGCGGGCACCTCCTACGAGCAGTACTTC	CASSEYAGTSYEQYF
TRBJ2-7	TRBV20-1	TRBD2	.	TGCAGTGCTCCCGGACTAGCGAGTTTTTACGAGCAGTACTTC	CSAPGLASFYEQYF
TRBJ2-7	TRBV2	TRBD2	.	TGTGCCAGCAAGACTAGCGGAACCTACGAGCAGTACTTC	CASKTSGTYEQYF
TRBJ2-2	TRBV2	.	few	TGTGCCAGCCAATCGGACAGCGGGATAAACACCGGGGAGCTGTTTTTT	CASQSDSGINTGELFF
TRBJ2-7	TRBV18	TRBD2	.	TGTGCCAGCTCACTAAGAGCGGGGACTCCGCTGGACGAGCAGTACTTC	CASSLRAGTPLDEQYF
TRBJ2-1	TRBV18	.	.	TGTGCCAGCCACACCTTTAGTTCCAATGAGCAGTTCTTC	CASHTFSSNEQFF
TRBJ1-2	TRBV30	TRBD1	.	TGTGCCTGGGGGACAGGGGGCTTTGGCTACACCTTC	CAWGTGGFGYTF
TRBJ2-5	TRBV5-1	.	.	TGCGCCAGCAGCTTGGACAGCAGGGGAGTAATAACCCAGTACTTC	CASSLDSRGVITQYF
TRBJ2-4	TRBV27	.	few	TGTGCCAGCAGTTTAGACAGGAAATCCCTACTAGCCAAAAACATTCAGTACTTC	CASSLDRKSLLAKNIQYF
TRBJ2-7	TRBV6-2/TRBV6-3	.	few	TGTGCCAGCAGAGGACTTCACTACGAGCAGTACTTC	CASRGLHYEQYF
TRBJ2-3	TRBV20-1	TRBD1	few	TGCAGTGCCAGAGAGGGACAGGCAAGGGTAGATACGCAGTATTTT	CSAREGQARVDTQYF
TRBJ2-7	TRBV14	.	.	TGTGCCAGCAGCCAAGATCGGGGGCAGATAAGGACGAACGACCACTCAACCTACGAGCAGTACTTC	CASSQDRGQIRTNDHSTYEQYF
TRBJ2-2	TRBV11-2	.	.	TGTGCCAGCAGCTTGTCCAGGACGGGGATCCCCAACACCGGGGAGCTGTTTTTT	CASSLSRTGIPNTGELFF
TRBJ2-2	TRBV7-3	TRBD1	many	TGTGCCAGCAGCCTTCGGACAGGGGCGAACACCGGGGAGCTGTTTTTT	CASSLRTGANTGELFF
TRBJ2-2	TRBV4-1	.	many	TGCGCCAGCAGCCAAGGACTAGGCGTCGGGGAGCTGTTTTTT	CASSQGLGVGELFF
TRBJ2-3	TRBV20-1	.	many	TGCAGTGCTGAACCCCTGGCGAGCCCTCTAAGGCTCGGCACAGATACGCAGTATTTT	CSAEPLASPLRLGTDTQYF
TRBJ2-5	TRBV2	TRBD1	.	TGTGCCAGCAGTGCGGACAGGGAACGGCAAGAGACCCAGTACTTC	CASSADRERQETQYF
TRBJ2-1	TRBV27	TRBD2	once	TGTGCCAGCAGGATCGGACTAGCGGGAGTCGGGCAGTTCTTC	CASRIGLAGVGQFF
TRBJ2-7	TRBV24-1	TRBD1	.	TGTGCCACCAGTGATTTCGGGGACAGAGAGAATCCCTACGAGCAGTACTTC	CATSDFGDRENPYEQYF
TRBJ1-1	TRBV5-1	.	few	TGCGCCAGCAGCTTTACAGGAGGGAGCACTGAAGCTTTCTTT	CASSFTGGSTEAFF
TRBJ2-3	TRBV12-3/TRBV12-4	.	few	TGTGCCAGCACCTCGAGTAGGGTAACAGATACGCAGTATTTT	CASTSSRVTDTQYF
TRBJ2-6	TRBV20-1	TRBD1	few	TGCAGTGCTAGCCAACGGGACAGGGGGAGTGGGGCCAACGTCCTGACTTTC	CSASQRDRGSGANVLTF
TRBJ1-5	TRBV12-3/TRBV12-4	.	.	TGTGCCAGCAACCATAACGGAGGTTATCAGCCCCAGCATTTT	CASNHNGGYQPQHF
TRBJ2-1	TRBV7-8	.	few	TGTGCCAGCAGTAAGAGCCGGGACGTCATCGGGAATGAGCAGTTCTTC	CASSKSRDVIGNEQFF
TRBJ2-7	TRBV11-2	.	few	TGTGCCAGCAGCTTAGGGGCCGGGGGCCCCCTATACGAGCAGTACTTC	CASSLGAGGPLYEQYF
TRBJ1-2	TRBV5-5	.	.	TGTGCCAGCAGCCGGGCACTGAATAACTATGGCTACACCTTC	CASSRALNNYGYTF
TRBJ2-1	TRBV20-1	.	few	TGCAGTGCTCCGGAGGGTGGCAGGGGGATGAGGACACACAATGAGCAGTTCTTC	CSAPEGGRGMRTHNEQFF
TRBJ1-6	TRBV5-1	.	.	TGCGCCAGCAGCTTTACAGGATTCGATTCACCCCTCCACTTT	CASSFTGFDSPLHF
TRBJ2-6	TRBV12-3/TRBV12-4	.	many	TGTGCCAGCAGTTCAGACCCCGGGGCCAACGTCCTGACTTTC	CASSSDPGANVLTF
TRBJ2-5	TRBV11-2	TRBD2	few	TGTGCCAGCAGCCTAAGCTCGGCGGGAGGTAGTCCTCAAGAGACCCAGTACTTC	CASSLSSAGGSPQETQYF
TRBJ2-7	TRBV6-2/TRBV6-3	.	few	TGTGCCAGCGAAAAAAATCCCGGGGGCGAGGAGCAGTACTTC	CASEKNPGGEEQYF
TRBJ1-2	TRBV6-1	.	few	TGTGCCAGCACGGGGGGGCAGAACCCCTATGGCTACACCTTC	CASTGGQNPYGYTF
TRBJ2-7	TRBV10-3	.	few	TGTGCCATCAGCCGGGACGACGCCTACGAGCAGTACTTC	CAISRDDAYEQYF
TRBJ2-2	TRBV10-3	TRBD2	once	TGTGCCATCAGTGATCCTAGCGGGGCGACACCGAACACCGGGGAGCTGTTTTTT	CAISDPSGATPNTGELFF
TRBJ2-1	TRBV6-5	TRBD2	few	TGTGCCAGCAGTTACTCGATTCAGACTAGCGGGAGCGGGCAGTTCTTC	CASSYSIQTSGSGQFF
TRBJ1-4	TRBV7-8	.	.	TGTGCCAGCAGCTTAGGCACAGGGATCGCTGAAAAACTGTTTTTT	CASSLGTGIAEKLFF
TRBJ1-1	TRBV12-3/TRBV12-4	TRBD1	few	TGTGCCAGCAGGGGGGACAGTGTCACTGAAGCTTTCTTT	CASRGDSVTEAFF
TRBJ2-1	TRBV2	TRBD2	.	TGTGCCAGCAGTCAGACTAGCGGGGACTCCTACAATGAGCAGTTCTTC	CASSQTSGDSYNEQFF
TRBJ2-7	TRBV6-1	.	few	TGTGCCAGCAGACCCACGGGGCCATACGAGCAGTACTTC	CASRPTGPYEQYF